This TCR beta chain was sequenced for a study of blood T cell repertoires in COVID-19. The assay was immunoSEQ multiplex PCR, and TCRdb's table has in-frame clones only and misses some. In the table there are roughly 150,000 clones, 70% to 90% of which are singletons. With V trimmed by 8 bases and J by 7 bases, 5 bases remained unmatched. Germline values: CDR1 MRHNA, CDR2 SNTAGT. There are 12 residues in the CDR3. The specimen was peripheral blood. This clonotype was sampled from a middle-aged man who had recovered from COVID-19. The V gene is TRBV6-4, the J gene TRBJ2-1, with 7 bases that match TRBD2. CDR3 in DNA: TGTGCCAGCCGTGGACTAGGGAATGAGCAGTTCTTC. Its translation is CASRGLGNEQFF.